The entry below gives a single TCR beta chain sequence along with its context. This clone was observed once. Its antigen remains unidentified. Within one base of it there is no much larger clone, and no base qualities were kept. All of the isolated RNA was reverse transcribed with the High Capacity cDNA Reverse Transcription Kit, so expressed TCRB transcripts were sequenced. Deep immunoSEQ sequencing was performed on naive, central memory and regulatory T cell samples, with an average of around 3.4 million total reads per sample. Sorted cells were lysed in RLT buffer and RNA was extracted with DNase-treated RNeasy Micro or Mini kits, depending on cell number. To prevent cross-contamination, each cell subset was processed individually, whereas patient and healthy donor samples were processed jointly. The immunoSEQ multiplex PCR was used to amplify TCRB sequences from cDNA, yielding 87-bp fragments that span the CDR3 region. The amplicons were sequenced using the Illumina HiSeq platform. As for the authors' bioinformatics: Synthetic template baselines were used to correct PCR bias computationally, reads within Hamming distance 2 were collapsed, and singletons that could not be merged were discarded. Reads were aligned to IMGT to assign V, D and J genes, CDR3 length, and insertions or deletions at six rearrangement sites. Clonotype counts were normalized to sorted cell number within each subset before computing true diversity and Gini coefficients with the tcR R package. The overlap coefficient, calculated on TCRB nucleotide sequences, was used to measure repertoire sharing. Out-of-frame TCRB sequences from naive cells were analyzed as a proxy for the pre-selection repertoire. TCRdb provides this immuneACCESS table in a form limited to in-frame rearrangements. Some clones are lacking; in checked studies, under half of them reflect an unresolved V gene, and why the rest are absent is not known. The DNA was the basis for D and trimming; V, J and clone size are from that table. The sample has roughly 730,000 clones on record, roughly 13% of them singletons. Approximately 0.022% of the sample belongs to the ten largest clones.

The sample comes from a study of beta chain features in type 1 diabetes (dated by TCRdb to between 2018 and 2020). A note on the overall study: Mean age, gender distribution, total cell number and subset yield did not differ between patients and healthy donors. A total of 107,917,701 sorted cells were examined across all samples, and a strong correlation was observed between cell number per subset and RNA yield. Regulatory and stem cell-like memory subsets were isolated from only 8 patients and roughly eight healthy donors, whereas naive and central memory subsets came from all 30 or so donors. The study compared TCRB repertoires of sorted circulating CD4+ T cell subsets between recently diagnosed type 1 diabetes patients and matched healthy donors.

Reading the germline V gene gives CDR1 MDHEN and CDR2 SYDVKM. The CDR3 sequence holds 13 residues, the cysteine and phenylalanine included. Only the CDR3 portion is preserved as DNA: 39 bases, with reading frame beginning at the first base. Deletion took 2 bases off V and 5 bases off J, with a span of 7 bases between the germline ends. Broader findings and caveats from the paper: In all four CD4+ subsets, TCRB CDR3 length was moderately but significantly shorter in type 1 diabetes patients. At VDJ recombination sites, type 1 diabetes patients had fewer insertions and more deleted nucleotides, which implies abnormalities in thymic rearrangement. Sequencing cDNA rather than genomic DNA could over-represent highly expressing activated cells, although activation and CD3 levels did not differ between groups. Shorter templates might have been favored by PCR, but patient and control samples were amplified and corrected together, so both groups would have been affected equally by any skew. Because small numbers of individuals were included in the HLA sub-analyses, any influence of HLA type on TCRB rearrangement was left unresolved. Naive, central memory and regulatory TCRB repertoires appeared more similar among patients than among healthy donors.

From each donor, a single peripheral blood sample of about 116 mL on average was drawn into heparinised tubes. Using a panel that included CD45RO, CCR7, CD25, CD127, CD95 and CD27, naive, central memory, regulatory and stem cell-like memory CD4+ T cells were sorted on a BD FACSAria II. A purity above 95% was achieved for all sorted populations. PBMCs were isolated immediately by Lymphoprep density gradient centrifugation and stained directly without culture. Samples were stained and sorted in pairs, with one healthy donor and one patient per experiment, so that batch effects were minimized. Material: naive CD4+ T cells from blood. Sample cell subset or site, as interpreted from the label and publication: true naive CD4+ T cells. This receptor chain uses TRBV28 and TRBJ2-1, with TRBD1 perhaps the D gene, on 5 matching bases. The clonotype originates from a man in his late teens or twenties with type 1 diabetes. CDR3 loop: CASSLGHNNEQFF. Here is the DNA: TGTGCCAGCAGTTTAGGACACAACAATGAGCAGTTCTTC. With the portions outside the CDR3 filled from the reference TRBV28 and TRBJ2-1 genes, the complete variable region becomes DVKVTQSSRYLVKRTGEKVFLECVQDMDHENMFWYRQDPGLGLRLIYFSYDVKMKEKGDIPEGYSVSREKKERFSLILESASTNQTSMYLCASSLGHNNEQFFGPGTRLTVL.